This TCR beta chain was documented in a study of beta chain features in type 1 diabetes. This CDR3 region has 13 residues. The V segment lost 3 bases and the J segment 7 bases; nucleotides outside the gene matches: 5. Germline CDR1 reads GTSNPN; CDR2 reads SVGIG (reference sequence). Sequencing targeted expressed TCRB transcripts, as all isolated RNA had been reverse transcribed. Data came from immunoSEQ multiplex PCR; TCRdb stores just in-frame clones and leaves some out. Among tens of thousands of clones listed, about 64% were seen once. Using CD45RO/CCR7/CD25/CD127/CD95/CD27, CD4+ naive, central memory, regulatory and stem cell-like memory cells were sorted.

The TCR comes from a woman younger than 45 in good health. The sequencing sample was made of Tregs from blood. The chain recombines TRBV30 with TRBJ1-2; 10 bases are shared with TRBD1. The CDR3 bases are TGTGCCTGGAGGACAGGGGGCGGCGGTGGCTACACCTTC. It specifies CAWRTGGGGGYTF. The full variable domain, completed using reference TRBV30 and TRBJ1-2, is SQTIHQWPATLVQPVGSPLSLECTVEGTSNPNLYWYRQAAGRGLQLLFYSVGIGQISSEVPQNLSASRPQDRQFILSSKKLLLSDSGFYLCAWRTGGGGGYTFGSGTRLTVV.